This T cell receptor beta chain was recovered during a study of Tregs in tolerant kidney transplant recipients (dated by TCRdb to between 2018 and 2021). With regard to the full study: The study used TCRbeta sequencing to identify donor-specific regulatory T cells before combined kidney and bone marrow transplantation, then tracked those cells after transplant. Broad study findings and their caveats: The study was limited by small patient numbers, and the findings need validation in larger populations and under other immunosuppression protocols. Expanding Tregs with activated donor B cells appeared to identify the most biologically relevant and donor-specific TCRbeta repertoire. Donor-specific Treg expansion was found to exceed global Treg expansion in tolerant patients, suggesting antigen-driven rather than nonspecific expansion. Biological reproducibility was not directly assessed, although technical replication error appeared to be minimal. PCR primers changed over time for some patients, so nucleotide-level comparison across those patients' samples was not possible.

For TCRbeta CDR3 sequencing, genomic DNA from the sorted cells was extracted using the QIAGEN DNeasy Blood and Tissue Kit. High-throughput TCRbeta CDR3 sequencing, which included PCR amplification with bias correction and internal controls, was done commercially through immunoSEQ. Per the authors' processing: Unique productive TCRbeta sequences were defined by CDR3 nucleotide sequence where primers matched, and otherwise by CDR3 amino acid sequence together with Vbeta and Jbeta genes. Sorting error was corrected by removing sequences shared between sorted populations at a frequency ratio of 2:1 or less, and the remaining shared sequences were assigned to the higher population. Donor-reactive sequences were defined as at least 5-fold expanded in CFSE-low cells versus unstimulated cells, with frequency of at least 0.01% in CFSE-low cells. Jensen-Shannon divergence, calculated on the top 100 TCRbeta sequences ranked by frequency, was used to quantify repertoire divergence. For samples with multiple sequencing runs, sorting error was corrected separately for each run before the runs were pooled. TCRdb holds this immuneACCESS table with in-frame rearrangements only. Some clones are missing; in checked studies, unresolved V genes explain under half, and the rest has no known cause. The V and J calls and clone size are taken from that table; D and trimming were inferred from the DNA. The sample table shows about 50,000 clones, and roughly 90% are seen once. Around 16% of the sample belongs to the ten largest clones.

With respect to this clone: This clone's antigen is unknown. The record has no base qualities; no much larger clone is one base away.

V loses 7 bases at its end and J loses 2 bases; junction bases beyond the gene matches: 12. The CDR3, cysteine through phenylalanine, is 15 amino acids long. The CDR3 DNA has 45 bases and is translated from base 1. CDR1 and CDR2, looked up from the germline V gene, are SQVTM and ANQGSEA. The transplants used related donors along with nonmyeloablative bone marrow transplantation, and in the human trials mixed chimerism was transient. Thawed PBMCs were FACS-sorted into unstimulated Tregs (CD4+CD25+CD127-), CD4+ non-Tregs (CD4+CD25-), CD4 cells and CD8 cells. Several combined kidney and bone marrow transplant recipients from the ITN036ST trial were included as patients, and samples were available only from these trial subjects. Healthy control blood was processed to PBMCs by Ficoll density gradient and cryopreserved, and patient PBMCs were collected before and after transplant.

This sequence originates from a human patient who received a combined kidney and bone marrow transplant. After a transplant, the graft donor may have provided part of the T cells. The source material was CD8+ T cells from blood (PBMCs), sampled 12 months after the transplant. The rearranged segments are TRBV29-1 and TRBJ2-5, and TRBD1 aligns with 8 junction nucleotides. DNA sequence: TGCAGCGACCTGGCGCAGGGGGCCACTCAAGAGACCCAGTACTTC. Its product reads: CSDLAQGATQETQYF.